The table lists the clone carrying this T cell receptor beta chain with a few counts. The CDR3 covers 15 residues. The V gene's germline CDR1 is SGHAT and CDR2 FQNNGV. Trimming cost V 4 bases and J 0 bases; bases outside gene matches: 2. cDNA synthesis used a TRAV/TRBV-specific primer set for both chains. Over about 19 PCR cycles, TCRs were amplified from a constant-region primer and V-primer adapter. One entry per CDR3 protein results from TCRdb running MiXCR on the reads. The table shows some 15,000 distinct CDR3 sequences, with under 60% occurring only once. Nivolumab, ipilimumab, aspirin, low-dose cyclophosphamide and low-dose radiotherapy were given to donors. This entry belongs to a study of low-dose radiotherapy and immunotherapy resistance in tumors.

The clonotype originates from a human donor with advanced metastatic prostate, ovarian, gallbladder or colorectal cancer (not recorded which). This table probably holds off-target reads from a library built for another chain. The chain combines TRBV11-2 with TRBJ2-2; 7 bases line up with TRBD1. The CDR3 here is CASSYGTANTGELFF. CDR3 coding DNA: TGTGCCAGCAGCTACGGGACAGCGAACACCGGGGAGCTGTTTTTT.